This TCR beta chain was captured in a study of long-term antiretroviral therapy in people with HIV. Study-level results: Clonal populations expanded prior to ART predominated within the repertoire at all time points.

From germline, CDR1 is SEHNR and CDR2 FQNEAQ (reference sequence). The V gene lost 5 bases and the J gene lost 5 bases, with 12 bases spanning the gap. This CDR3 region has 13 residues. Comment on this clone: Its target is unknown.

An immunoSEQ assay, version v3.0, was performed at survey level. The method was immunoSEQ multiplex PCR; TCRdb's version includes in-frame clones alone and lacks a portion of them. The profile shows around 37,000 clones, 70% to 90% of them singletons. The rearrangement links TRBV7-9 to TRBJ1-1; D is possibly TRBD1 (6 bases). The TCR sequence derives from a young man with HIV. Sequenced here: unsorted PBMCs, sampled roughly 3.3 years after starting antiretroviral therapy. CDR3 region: CASSPGTKTEAFF. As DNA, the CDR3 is TGTGCCAGCAGCCCTGGGACAAAGACTGAAGCTTTCTTT. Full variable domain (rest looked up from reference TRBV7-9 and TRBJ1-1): DTGVSQNPRHKITKRGQNVTFRCDPISEHNRLYWYRQTLGQGPEFLTYFQNEAQLEKSRLLSDRFSAERPKGSFSTLEIQRTEQGDSAMYLCASSPGTKTEAFFGQGTRLTVV.